This is a list of T cell receptor beta chains from one sample in a study of control samples from healthy donors and cancer patients. Assay: immunoSEQ multiplex PCR; the TCRdb copy retains only in-frame clones and omits some. The sample contains 350,000 to 450,000 clones, around 90% of which appear only once. The sequenced material came from PBMCs. The source is a man between 40 and 49 years old with head and neck cancer. The CDR3 runs from the conserved cysteine through the conserved F or W. D genes are given only for firm matches. Size is stated for part of the rows, as once, few or many counts, or as a class when the clone is expanded.

D,size,V,J,DNA,CDR3
.,.,TRBV3-1/TRBV3-2,TRBJ2-1,TGTGCCAGCAGCCAAGTTTCGGGGATTGGGCAGTTCTTC,CASSQVSGIGQFF
TRBD1,.,TRBV9,TRBJ2-3,TGTGCCAGCACCGTCGGGGACAGGGTCGGCGCAGATACGCAGTATTTT,CASTVGDRVGADTQYF
.,.,TRBV28,TRBJ1-6,TGTGCCAGCAGGGGGGGAGGGTTGGCACCCCTCCACTTT,CASRGGGLAPLHF
.,once,TRBV3-1/TRBV3-2,TRBJ1-4,TGTGCCAGCAGCCTTGAAAGGAGGACACTGTTTTTT,CASSLERRTLFF
TRBD1,.,TRBV6-6,TRBJ2-1,TGTGCCAGCACCGTCGGACAGGGGTCCAATGAGCAGTTCTTC,CASTVGQGSNEQFF
TRBD2,.,TRBV28,TRBJ2-2,TGTGCCAGCAGTTTAGCGGGGGGGAACACCGGGGAGCTGTTTTTT,CASSLAGGNTGELFF
TRBD2,.,TRBV7-7,TRBJ2-1,TGTGCTAGCAGCTTGGGCGGGAGGGCCGTGGGGAATGAGCAGTTCTTC,CASSLGGRAVGNEQFF
.,.,TRBV9,TRBJ2-2,TGTGCCAGCAGCGCAAGGAGGGGTGGGGACACCGGGGAGCTGTTTTTT,CASSARRGGDTGELFF
.,.,TRBV18,TRBJ1-1,TGTGCCAGCTCACCACCTTTATCCAGCAACACTGAAGCTTTCTTT,CASSPPLSSNTEAFF
TRBD1,.,TRBV5-1,TRBJ1-4,TGCGCCAGCAGCCCCCGGACAGGGGAGAATGAAAAACTGTTTTTT,CASSPRTGENEKLFF
.,.,TRBV30,TRBJ1-1,TGTGCCTGGAGCCTGGGGCTGAACACTGAAGCTTTCTTT,CAWSLGLNTEAFF
.,.,TRBV7-9,TRBJ1-1,TGTGCCAGCAGCTTAGCGGGGGACACTGAAGCTTTCTTT,CASSLAGDTEAFF
TRBD1,once,TRBV28,TRBJ1-1,TGTGCCAGCAGTTCCCGAACAGGGGCCATGAACACTGAAGCTTTCTTT,CASSSRTGAMNTEAFF
.,.,TRBV2,TRBJ1-2,TGTGCCAGCTCGCGAGACAGAAATAACTATGGCTACACCTTC,CASSRDRNNYGYTF
.,.,TRBV6-5,TRBJ1-2,TGTGCCAGCAGCCCAAGGGGCGGGGCCGGTGGCTACACCTTC,CASSPRGGAGGYTF
.,.,TRBV6-2/TRBV6-3,TRBJ2-7,TGTGCCAGCAGTTCTCGGAGGCGGGACGGTAACTACGAGCAGTACTTC,CASSSRRRDGNYEQYF
.,.,TRBV27,TRBJ2-7,TGTGCCAGCAGTCCCGGGGCAGGCTTGTCCGAGCAGTACTTC,CASSPGAGLSEQYF
TRBD1,.,TRBV5-4,TRBJ2-1,TGTGCCAGCACCCCAGACAGGGACTACAATGAGCAGTTCTTC,CASTPDRDYNEQFF
.,once,TRBV7-6,TRBJ1-3,TGTGCCAGCAGCTCGCCCAACGCGGGGGACTCCTCTGGAAACACCATATATTTT,CASSSPNAGDSSGNTIYF
.,.,TRBV7-2,TRBJ2-5,TGTGCCAGCAGCGACCCCACAGGGACGACGGAGACCCAGTACTTC,CASSDPTGTTETQYF
TRBD1,.,TRBV3-1/TRBV3-2,TRBJ2-7,TGTGCCAGCAGCCACCAGGGGGCCTCCTACGAGCAGTACTTC,CASSHQGASYEQYF
TRBD2,.,TRBV6-2/TRBV6-3,TRBJ2-6,TGTGCCAGCAGTTCTAGCGGGTCTGGGGCCAACGTCCTGACTTTC,CASSSSGSGANVLTF
TRBD2,.,TRBV6-5,TRBJ2-1,TGTGCCAGCAGTACCGGGGGGAGGAATGAGCAGTTCTTC,CASSTGGRNEQFF